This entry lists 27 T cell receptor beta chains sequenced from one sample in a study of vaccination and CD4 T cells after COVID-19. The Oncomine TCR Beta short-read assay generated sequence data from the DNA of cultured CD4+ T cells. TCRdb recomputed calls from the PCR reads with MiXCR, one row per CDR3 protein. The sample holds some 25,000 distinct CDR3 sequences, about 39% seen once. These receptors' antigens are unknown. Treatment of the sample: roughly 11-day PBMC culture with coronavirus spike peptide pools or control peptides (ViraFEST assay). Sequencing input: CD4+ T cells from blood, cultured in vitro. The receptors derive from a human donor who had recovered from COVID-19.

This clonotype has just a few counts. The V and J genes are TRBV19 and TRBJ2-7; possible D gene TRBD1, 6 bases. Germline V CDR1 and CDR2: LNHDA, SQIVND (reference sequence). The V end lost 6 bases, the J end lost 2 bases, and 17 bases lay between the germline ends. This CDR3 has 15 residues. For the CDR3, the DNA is TGTGCCAGTAGCCTCAGGCCGGGACATACCTACGAGCAGTACTTC. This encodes CASSLRPGHTYEQYF.

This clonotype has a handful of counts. CDR3 coding DNA: TGTGCCAGCAGTGAGCTGGGGCGAGGGTACTATGGCTACACCTTC. Translation gives CASSELGRGYYGYTF. V usage is TRBV25-1 and J usage is TRBJ1-2; D is possibly TRBD1 (5 bases). From germline, CDR1 is MGHDK and CDR2 SYGVNS. The ends were cut back, 3 bases at V and 3 bases at J, with 14 bases in the middle. The CDR3 totals 15 residues.

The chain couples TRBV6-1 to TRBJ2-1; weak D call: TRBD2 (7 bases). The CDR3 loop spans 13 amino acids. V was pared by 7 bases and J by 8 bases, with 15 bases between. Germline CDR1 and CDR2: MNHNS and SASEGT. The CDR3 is CASKRGAGDEQFF. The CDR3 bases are TGTGCCAGCAAACGGGGGGCCGGCGATGAGCAGTTCTTC.

The CDR3 reads CASSWWDRQNYGYTF. The CDR3 region has the DNA TGTGCCAGCAGCTGGTGGGACAGGCAGAACTATGGCTACACCTTC. This chain links TRBV7-9 with TRBJ1-2; 8 bases are a match to TRBD1. Germline V gene lookup returns CDR1 SEHNR and CDR2 FQNEAQ (reference sequence). V shed 4 bases, J shed 2 bases, and the junction held 6 bases outside the gene matches. This CDR3 contains 15 residues.

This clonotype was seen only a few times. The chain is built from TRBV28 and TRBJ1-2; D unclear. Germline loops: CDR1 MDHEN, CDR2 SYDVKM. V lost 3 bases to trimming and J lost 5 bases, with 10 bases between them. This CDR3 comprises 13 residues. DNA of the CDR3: TGTGCCAGCAGTTTGAAAGCGGGATATGGCTACACCTTC. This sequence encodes CASSLKAGYGYTF.

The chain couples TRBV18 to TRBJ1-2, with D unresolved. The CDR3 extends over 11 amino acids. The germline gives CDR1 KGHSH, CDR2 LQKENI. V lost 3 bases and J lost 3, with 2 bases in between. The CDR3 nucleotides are TGTGCCAGCTCACCGGACTATGGCTACACCTTC. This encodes CASSPDYGYTF.

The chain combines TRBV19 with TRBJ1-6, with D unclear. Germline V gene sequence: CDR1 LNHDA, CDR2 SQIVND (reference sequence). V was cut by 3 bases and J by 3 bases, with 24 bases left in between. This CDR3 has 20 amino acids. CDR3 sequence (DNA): TGTGCCAGTAGTATGCAGGACGGACCTTTTCTGACCATCTATAATTCACCCCTCCACTTT. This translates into CASSMQDGPFLTIYNSPLHF.

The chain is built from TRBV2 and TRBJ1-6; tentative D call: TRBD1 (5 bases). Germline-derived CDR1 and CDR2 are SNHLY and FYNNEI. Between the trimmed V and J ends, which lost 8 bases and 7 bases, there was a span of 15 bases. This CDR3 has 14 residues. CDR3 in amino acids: CASSRDGRNSPLHF. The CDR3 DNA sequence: TGTGCCAGCTCTAGGGACGGGAGGAATTCACCCCTCCACTTT.

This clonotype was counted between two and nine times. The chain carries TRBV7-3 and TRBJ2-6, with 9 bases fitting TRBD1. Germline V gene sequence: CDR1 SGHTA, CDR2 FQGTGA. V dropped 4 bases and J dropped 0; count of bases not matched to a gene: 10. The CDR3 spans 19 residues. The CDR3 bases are TGTGCCAGCAGCTCCCAGATAGGACAGGGGAGCTCTGGGGCCAACGTCCTGACTTTC. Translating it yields CASSSQIGQGSSGANVLTF. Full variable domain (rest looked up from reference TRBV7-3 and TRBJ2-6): GAGVSQTPSNKVTEKGKYVELRCDPISGHTALYWYRQSLGQGPEFLIYFQGTGAADDSGLPNDRFFAVRPEGSVSTLKIQRTERGDSAVYLCASSSQIGQGSSGANVLTFGAGSRLTVL.

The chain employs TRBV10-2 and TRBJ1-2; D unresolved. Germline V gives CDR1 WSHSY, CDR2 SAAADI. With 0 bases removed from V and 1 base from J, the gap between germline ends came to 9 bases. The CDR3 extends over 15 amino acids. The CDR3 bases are TGCGCCAGCAGTGAGTCGACGGATTTTAACTATGGCTACACCTTC. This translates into CASSESTDFNYGYTF.

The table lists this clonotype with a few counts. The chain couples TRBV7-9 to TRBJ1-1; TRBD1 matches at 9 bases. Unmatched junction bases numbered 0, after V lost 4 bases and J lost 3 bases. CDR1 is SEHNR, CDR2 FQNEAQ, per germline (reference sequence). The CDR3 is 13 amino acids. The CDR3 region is CASSWDRDTEAFF. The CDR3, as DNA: TGTGCCAGCAGCTGGGACAGGGACACTGAAGCTTTCTTT.

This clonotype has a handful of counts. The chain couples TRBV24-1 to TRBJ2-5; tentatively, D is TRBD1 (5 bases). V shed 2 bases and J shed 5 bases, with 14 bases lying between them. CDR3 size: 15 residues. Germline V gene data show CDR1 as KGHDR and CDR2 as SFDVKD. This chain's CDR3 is CATSDSFRAGETQYF. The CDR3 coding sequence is TGTGCCACCAGTGATTCTTTCAGGGCAGGTGAGACCCAGTACTTC.

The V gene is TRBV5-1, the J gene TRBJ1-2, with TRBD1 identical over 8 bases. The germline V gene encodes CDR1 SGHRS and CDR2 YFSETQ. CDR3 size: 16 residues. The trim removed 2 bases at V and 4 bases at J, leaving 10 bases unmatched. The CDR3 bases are TGCGCCAGCAGCTTTGCAGGGGGCACTGGAACCTATGGCTACACCTTC. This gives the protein CASSFAGGTGTYGYTF.

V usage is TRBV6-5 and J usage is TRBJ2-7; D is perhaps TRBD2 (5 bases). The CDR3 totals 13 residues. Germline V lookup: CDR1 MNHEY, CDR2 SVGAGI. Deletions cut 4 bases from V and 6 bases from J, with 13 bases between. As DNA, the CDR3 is TGTGCCAGCAGTTCCTACCTCGGACTCGAGCAGTACTTC. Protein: CASSSYLGLEQYF.

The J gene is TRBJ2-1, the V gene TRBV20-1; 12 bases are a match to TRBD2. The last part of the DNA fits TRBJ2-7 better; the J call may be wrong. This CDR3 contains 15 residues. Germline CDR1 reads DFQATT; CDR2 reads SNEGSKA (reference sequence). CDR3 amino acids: CSARDRLAGGYEQYF. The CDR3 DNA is TGCAGTGCTAGAGATCGCCTAGCGGGGGGGTACGAGCAGTACTTC.

CDR3 nucleotides: TGTGCCAGCAGCCGTAAGGGCCTGAGGAACACCGGGGAGCTGTTTTTT. It encodes CASSRKGLRNTGELFF. This chain connects TRBV11-2 to TRBJ2-2; no clear D. Germline V CDR1 and CDR2: SGHAT, FQNNGV. Deletions cut 5 bases from V and 1 base from J, with 14 bases between. The length of the CDR3 is 16 residues.

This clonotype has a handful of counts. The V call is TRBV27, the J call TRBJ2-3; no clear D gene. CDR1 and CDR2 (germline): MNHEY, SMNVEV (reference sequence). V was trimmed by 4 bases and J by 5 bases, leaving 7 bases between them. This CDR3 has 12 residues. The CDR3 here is CASSSWGDTQYF. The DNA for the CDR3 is TGTGCCAGCAGTTCCTGGGGAGATACGCAGTATTTT.

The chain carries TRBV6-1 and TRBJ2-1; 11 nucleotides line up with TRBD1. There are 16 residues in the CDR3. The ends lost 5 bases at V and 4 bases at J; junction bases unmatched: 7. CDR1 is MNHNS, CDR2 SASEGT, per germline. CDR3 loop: CASSPRTGGGYNEQFF. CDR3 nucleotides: TGTGCCAGCAGTCCGCGGACAGGGGGCGGATACAATGAGCAGTTCTTC.

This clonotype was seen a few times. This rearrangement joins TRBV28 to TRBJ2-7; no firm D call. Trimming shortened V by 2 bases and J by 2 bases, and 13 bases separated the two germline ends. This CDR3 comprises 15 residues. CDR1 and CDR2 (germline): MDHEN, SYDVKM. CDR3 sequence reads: CASSLVVLGAYEQYF. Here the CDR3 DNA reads TGTGCCAGCAGTTTAGTGGTTTTGGGTGCCTACGAGCAGTACTTC.

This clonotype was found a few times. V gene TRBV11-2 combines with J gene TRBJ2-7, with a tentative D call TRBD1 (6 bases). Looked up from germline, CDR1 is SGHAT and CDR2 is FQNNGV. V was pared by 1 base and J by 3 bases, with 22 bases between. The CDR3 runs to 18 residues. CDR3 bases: TGTGCCAGCAGCTTAGCAACAAGGTCATCAGGGGCGAACTACGAGCAGTACTTC. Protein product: CASSLATRSSGANYEQYF.

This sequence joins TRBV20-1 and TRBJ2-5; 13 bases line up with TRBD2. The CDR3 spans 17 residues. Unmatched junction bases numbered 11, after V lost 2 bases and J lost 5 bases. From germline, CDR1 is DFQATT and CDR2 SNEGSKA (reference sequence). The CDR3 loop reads CSARPATSGGARETQYF. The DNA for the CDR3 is TGCAGTGCTAGACCCGCAACTAGCGGGGGGGCGAGGGAGACCCAGTACTTC.

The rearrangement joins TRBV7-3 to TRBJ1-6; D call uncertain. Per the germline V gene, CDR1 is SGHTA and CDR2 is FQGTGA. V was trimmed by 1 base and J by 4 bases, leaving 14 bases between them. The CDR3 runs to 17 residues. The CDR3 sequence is CASSLKWNNRYNSPLHF. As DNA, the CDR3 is TGTGCCAGCAGCTTAAAATGGAACAACCGGTATAATTCACCCCTCCACTTT.

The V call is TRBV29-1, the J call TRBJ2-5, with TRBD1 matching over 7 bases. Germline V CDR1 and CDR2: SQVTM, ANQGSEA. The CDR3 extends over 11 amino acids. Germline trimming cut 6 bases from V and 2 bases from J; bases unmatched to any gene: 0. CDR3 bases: TGCAGCGTGGACAGGCAAGAGACCCAGTACTTC. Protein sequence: CSVDRQETQYF.

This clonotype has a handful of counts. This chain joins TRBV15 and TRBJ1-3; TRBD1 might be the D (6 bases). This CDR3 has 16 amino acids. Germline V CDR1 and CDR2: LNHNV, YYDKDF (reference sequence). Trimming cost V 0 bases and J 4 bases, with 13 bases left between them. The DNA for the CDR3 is TGTGCCACCAGCAGAGATGGGACACCCCGGGGAAACACCATATATTTT. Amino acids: CATSRDGTPRGNTIYF.

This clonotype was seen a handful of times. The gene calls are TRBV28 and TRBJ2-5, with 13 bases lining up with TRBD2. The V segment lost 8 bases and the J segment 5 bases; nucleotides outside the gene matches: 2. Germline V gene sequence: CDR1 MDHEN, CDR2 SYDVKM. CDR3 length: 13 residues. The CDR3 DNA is TGTGCCAGCCGGACTAGCGGGAGTGAGACCCAGTACTTC. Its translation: CASRTSGSETQYF.

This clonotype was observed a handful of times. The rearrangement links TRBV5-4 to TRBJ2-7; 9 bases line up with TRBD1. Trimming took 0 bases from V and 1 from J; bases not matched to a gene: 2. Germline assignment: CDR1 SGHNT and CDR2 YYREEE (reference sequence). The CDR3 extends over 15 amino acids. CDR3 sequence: CASSLAGTGSYEQYF. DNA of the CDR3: TGTGCCAGCAGCTTGGCCGGGACAGGGTCCTACGAGCAGTACTTC.

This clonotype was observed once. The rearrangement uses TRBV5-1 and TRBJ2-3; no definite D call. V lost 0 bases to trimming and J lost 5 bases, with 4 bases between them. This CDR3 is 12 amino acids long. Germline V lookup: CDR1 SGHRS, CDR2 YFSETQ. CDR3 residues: CASSLGGDTQYF. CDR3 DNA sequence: TGCGCCAGCAGCTTGGGGGGAGATACGCAGTATTTT.